This T cell receptor (beta chain) emerged from a study of cytomegalovirus exposure and HLA in healthy donors. There are 14 residues in the CDR3. The V segment lost 7 bases and the J segment 6 bases; nucleotides outside the gene matches: 9. The germline V gene has CDR1 SNHLY and CDR2 FYNNEI. The primer mix had 60 Vbeta and 13 Jbeta primers. Generated by immunoSEQ multiplex PCR, the TCRdb table keeps only in-frame clones and is missing some. This table holds some 100,000 clones, less than 80% found once. The sequencing input was PBMCs. The clonotype originates from a woman aged 50 to 60 in good health and CMV-seropositive. The chain employs TRBV2 and TRBJ2-5; 9 nucleotides agree with TRBD1. CDR3 loop: CASNLRDREKTQYF. The CDR3 DNA sequence: TGTGCCAGCAACCTCCGGGACAGGGAAAAGACCCAGTACTTC.